The present TCR beta chain was sequenced within a study of graft-versus-host responses after intestinal transplantation. Germline assignment: CDR1 SGHDN and CDR2 FVKESK. This CDR3 spans 14 amino acids. Germline trimming cut 1 base from V and 3 bases from J; bases unmatched to any gene: 1. General study results and limits: Early after transplant, HvG clones declined as circulating GvH clones peaked. GvH clones turned up in recipient marrow; some had shown up first in ileum or blood.

With respect to this clone: Antigen unknown.

From the graft tissue, intraepithelial and lamina propria lymphocytes were released through processing. TCRdb's table, derived via immunoSEQ multiplex PCR, lists solely in-frame clones and lacks some. The sample includes 15,000 or so clones, under 85% of them seen just once. This chain connects TRBV14 to TRBJ1-2, with 8 nucleotides matching TRBD1. The TCR sequence derives from a human patient who received an intestinal transplant, so some T cells may come from the graft donor. Specimen: ileum tissue, collected roughly 28 days after intestinal transplant. This chain's CDR3 is CASSQGTGYYGYTF. As DNA, the CDR3 is TGTGCCAGCAGCCAAGGGACAGGGTACTATGGCTACACCTTC.